This T cell receptor (beta chain) was found in a study of blood T cells in healthy people across ages. The study's findings and limits: Both naive CD4+ cell counts and diversity were greater in long-lived donors than in aged donors.

For the second PCR, which ran for roughly 7 to 11 cycles, a sample-barcoded 5' primer and a J-beta primer mix were used. TCRdb fed the 5' RACE reads into MiXCR, producing one record per CDR3 protein. The repertoire consists of approximately 800,000 distinct CDR3 sequences, with around a quarter occurring once and the leading ten covering approximately 3.7%. The study drew donors from healthy Caucasian individuals in Russia aged roughly 6 to 100. A word on this clonotype: Its antigen is unidentified.

V dropped 5 bases and J dropped 6; count of bases not matched to a gene: 6. CDR3 size: 14 residues. CDR1 is DFQATT, CDR2 SNEGSKA, per germline (reference sequence). This same sample was also taken into another study, of T cells of mothers and their children.

Material for sequencing was blood. The gene calls are TRBV20-1 and TRBJ2-7; 14 nucleotides align to TRBD2. The receptor was isolated from a boy aged 5-17 years in good health. CDR3 region: CSASGTSGSVEQYF. CDR3 nucleotide sequence: TGCAGTGCTTCCGGGACTAGCGGGAGCGTCGAGCAGTACTTC.